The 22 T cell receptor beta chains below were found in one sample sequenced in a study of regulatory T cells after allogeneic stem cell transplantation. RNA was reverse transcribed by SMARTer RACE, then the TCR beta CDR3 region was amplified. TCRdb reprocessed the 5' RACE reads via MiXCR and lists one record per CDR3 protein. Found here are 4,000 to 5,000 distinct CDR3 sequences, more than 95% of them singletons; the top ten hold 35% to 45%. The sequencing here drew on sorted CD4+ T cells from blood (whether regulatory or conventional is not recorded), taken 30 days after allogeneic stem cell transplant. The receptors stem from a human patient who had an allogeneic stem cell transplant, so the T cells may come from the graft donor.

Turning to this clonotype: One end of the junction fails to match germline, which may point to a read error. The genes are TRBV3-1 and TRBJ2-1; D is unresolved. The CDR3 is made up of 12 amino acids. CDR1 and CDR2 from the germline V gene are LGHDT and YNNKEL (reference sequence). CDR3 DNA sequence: TGTGCCAGCAGCGAAGAATACAAAGAGCAGTTCTTC. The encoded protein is CASSEEYKEQFF.

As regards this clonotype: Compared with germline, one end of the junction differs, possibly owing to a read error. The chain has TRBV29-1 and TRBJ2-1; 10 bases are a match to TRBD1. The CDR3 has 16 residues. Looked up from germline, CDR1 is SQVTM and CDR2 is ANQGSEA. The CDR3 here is CGVTPGTGVSYDEQFF. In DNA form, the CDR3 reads TGCGGCGTGACCCCCGGGACAGGGGTCTCCTACGATGAGCAGTTCTTC.

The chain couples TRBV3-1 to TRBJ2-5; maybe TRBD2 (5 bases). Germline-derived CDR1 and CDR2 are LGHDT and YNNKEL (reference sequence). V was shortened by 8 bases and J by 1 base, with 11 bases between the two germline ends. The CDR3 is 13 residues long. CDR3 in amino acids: CASGFGLQETQYF. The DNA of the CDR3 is TGTGCCAGCGGCTTTGGACTCCAAGAGACCCAGTACTTC.

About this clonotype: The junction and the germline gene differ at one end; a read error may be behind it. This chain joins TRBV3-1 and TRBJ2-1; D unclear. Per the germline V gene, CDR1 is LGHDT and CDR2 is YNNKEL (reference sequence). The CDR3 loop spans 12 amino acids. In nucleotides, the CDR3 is TGTGCCCGCAGCGAAAAATACAATGGCCAGTTCTTC. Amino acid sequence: CARSEKYNGQFF.

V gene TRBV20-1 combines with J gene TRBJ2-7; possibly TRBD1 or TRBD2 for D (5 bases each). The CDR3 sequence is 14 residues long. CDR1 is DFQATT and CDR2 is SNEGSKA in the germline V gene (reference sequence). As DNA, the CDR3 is TGCGGCGCTGGAGGCCTGGGGCAGTTCTGCGAGCAGTACTTC. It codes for CGAGGLGQFCEQYF.

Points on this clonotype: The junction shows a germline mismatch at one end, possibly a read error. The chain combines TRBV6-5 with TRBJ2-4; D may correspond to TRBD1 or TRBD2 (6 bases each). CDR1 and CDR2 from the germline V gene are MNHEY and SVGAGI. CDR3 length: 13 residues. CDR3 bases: TGTGCCAGCAGACAGGGAGGCAAAAACAATCAGTACTTC. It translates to CASRQGGKNNQYF.

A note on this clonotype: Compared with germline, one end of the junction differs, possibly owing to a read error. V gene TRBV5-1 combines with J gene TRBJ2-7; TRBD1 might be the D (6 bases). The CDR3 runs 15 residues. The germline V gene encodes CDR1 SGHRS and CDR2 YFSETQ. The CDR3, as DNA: TGCGCCAGCAGCTTGCTAGGGGGATGCGTGTACGAGCATTACTTC. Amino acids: CASSLLGGCVYEHYF.

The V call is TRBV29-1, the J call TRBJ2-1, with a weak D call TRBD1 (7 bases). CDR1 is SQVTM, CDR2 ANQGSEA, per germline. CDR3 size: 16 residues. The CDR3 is CTVTQGQGGPYNEPFF. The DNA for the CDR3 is TGCACCGTGACCCAGGGGCAGGGGGGCCCCTACAATGAACCGTTCTTC.

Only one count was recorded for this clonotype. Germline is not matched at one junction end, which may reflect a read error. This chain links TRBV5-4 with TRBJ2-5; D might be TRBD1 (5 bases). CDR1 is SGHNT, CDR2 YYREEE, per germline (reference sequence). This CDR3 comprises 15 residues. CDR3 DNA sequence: TGCGCCAGCAGCCTAAAGGCCCAGGTGACAGAGACGCAGTACTTT. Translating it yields CASSLKAQVTETQYF. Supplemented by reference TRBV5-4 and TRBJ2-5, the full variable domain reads ETGVTQSPTHLIKTRGQQVTLRCSSQSGHNTVSWYQQALGQGPQFIFQYYREEENGRGNFPPRFSGLQFPNYSSELNVNALELDDSALYLCASSLKAQVTETQYFGPGTRLLVL.

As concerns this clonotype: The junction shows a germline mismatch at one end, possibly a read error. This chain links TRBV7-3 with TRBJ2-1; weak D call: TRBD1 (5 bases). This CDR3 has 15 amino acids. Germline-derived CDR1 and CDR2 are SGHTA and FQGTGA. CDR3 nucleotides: TGTGCCATCAGCTTAACAGGCCCAAATTACAATGAGCAGTTCTTC. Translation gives CAISLTGPNYNEQFF.

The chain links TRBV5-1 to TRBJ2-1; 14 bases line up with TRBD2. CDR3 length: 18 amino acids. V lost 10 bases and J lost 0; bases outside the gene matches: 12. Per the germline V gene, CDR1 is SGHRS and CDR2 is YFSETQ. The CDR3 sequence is CARGLGTSGSLSYNEQFF. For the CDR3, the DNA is TGCGCCCGCGGCTTGGGGACTAGCGGGAGTCTCTCCTACAATGAGCAGTTCTTC.

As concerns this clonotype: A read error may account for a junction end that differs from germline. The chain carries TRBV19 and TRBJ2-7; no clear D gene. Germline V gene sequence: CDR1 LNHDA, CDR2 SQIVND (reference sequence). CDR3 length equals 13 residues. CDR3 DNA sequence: TGTGCCAGTAGTATAGGTGTCACCTACGAACAGTACTTC. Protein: CASSIGVTYEQYF.

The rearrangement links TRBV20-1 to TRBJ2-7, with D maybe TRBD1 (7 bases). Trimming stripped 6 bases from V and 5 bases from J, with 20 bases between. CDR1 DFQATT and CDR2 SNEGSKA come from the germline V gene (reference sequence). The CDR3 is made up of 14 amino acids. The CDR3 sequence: CSAEGAGQIDEQYF. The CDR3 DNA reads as TGCAGTGCCGAAGGCGCGGGACAGATCGACGAGCAGTACTTC.

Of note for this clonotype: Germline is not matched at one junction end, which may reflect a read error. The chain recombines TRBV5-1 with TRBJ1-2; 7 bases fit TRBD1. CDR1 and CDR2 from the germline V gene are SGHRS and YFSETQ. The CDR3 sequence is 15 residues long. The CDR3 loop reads CASILRGHTDYSYYF. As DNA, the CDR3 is TGCGCCAGCATCTTGAGGGGGCACACGGATTATAGCTACTACTTC. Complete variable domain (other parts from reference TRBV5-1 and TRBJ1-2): KAGVTQTPRYLIKTRGQQVTLSCSPISGHRSVSWYQQTPGQGLQFLFEYFSETQRNKGNFPGRFSGRQFSNSRSEMNVSTLELGDSALYLCASILRGHTDYSYYFGSGTRLTVV.

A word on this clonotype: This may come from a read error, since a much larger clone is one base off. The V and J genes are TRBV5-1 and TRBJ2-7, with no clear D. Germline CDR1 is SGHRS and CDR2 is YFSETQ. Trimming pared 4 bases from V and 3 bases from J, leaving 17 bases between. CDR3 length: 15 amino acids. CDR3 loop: CASSMNAEDFYEQYF. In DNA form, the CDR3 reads TGCGCCAGCAGCATGAATGCGGAAGACTTCTACGAGCAGTACTTC. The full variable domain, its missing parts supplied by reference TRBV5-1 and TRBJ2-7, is KAGVTQTPRYLIKTRGQQVTLSCSPISGHRSVSWYQQTPGQGLQFLFEYFSETQRNKGNFPGRFSGRQFSNSRSEMNVSTLELGDSALYLCASSMNAEDFYEQYFGPGTRLTVT.

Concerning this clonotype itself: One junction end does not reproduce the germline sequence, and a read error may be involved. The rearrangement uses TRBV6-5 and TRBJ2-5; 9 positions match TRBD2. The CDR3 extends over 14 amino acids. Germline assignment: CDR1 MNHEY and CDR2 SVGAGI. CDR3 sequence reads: CASSPREGQDTQYF. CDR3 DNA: TGCGCCAGCAGCCCGCGGGAGGGACAAGACACCCAGTACTTC.

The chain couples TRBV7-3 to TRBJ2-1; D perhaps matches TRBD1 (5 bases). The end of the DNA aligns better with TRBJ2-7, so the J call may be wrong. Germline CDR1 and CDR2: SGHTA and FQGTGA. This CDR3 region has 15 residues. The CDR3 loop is CDSSLTGPYYNEQYF. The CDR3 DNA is TGTGATAGCAGCTTAACAGGCCCATATTACAATGAGCAGTACTTC.

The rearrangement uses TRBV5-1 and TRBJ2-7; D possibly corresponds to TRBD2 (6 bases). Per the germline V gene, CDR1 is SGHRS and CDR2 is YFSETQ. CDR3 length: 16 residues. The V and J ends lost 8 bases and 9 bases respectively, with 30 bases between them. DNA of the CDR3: TGCGCCAGTCAACCTAAGACTGGCGGGAACTACTGCGGGCAGTACTTC. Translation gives CASQPKTGGNYCGQYF.

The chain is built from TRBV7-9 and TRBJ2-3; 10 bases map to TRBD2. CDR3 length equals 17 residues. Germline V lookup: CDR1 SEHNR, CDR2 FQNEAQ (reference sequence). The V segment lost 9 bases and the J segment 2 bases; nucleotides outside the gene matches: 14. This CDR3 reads CARSPSGSSGYTDTQYF. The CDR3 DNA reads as TGTGCCAGGAGCCCTAGCGGGAGTAGCGGGTACACAGATACGCAGTATTTT.

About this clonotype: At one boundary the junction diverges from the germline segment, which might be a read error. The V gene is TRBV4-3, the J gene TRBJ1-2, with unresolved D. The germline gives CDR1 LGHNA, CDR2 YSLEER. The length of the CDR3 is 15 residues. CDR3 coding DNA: TGCGCCAGCAGACAAGCGGAGAGCGAAGTAAAGGGCTACACCTTC. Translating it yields CASRQAESEVKGYTF.

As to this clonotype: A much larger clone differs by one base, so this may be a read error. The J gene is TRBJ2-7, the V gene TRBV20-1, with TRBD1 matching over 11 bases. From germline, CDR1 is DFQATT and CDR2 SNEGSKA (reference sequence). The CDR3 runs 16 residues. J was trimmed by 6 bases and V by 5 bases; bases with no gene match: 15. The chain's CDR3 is CSALSLRSGTGGEQYF. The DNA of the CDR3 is TGCAGTGCTTTGAGCCTCCGCTCCGGGACAGGGGGCGAGCAGTACTTC.

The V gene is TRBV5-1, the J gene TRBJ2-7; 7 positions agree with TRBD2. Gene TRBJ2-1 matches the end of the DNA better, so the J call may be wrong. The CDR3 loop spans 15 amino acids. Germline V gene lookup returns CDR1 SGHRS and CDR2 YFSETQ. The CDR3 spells CASSWNAGDYYEQFF. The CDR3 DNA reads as TGCGCCAGCAGCTGGAATGCGGGAGACTACTACGAGCAGTTCTTC.